This TCR beta chain came from a study of breast tumors, draining lymph nodes, adjacent tissues. From the multiplex PCR reads, TCRdb called clonotypes with MiXCR, one entry per CDR3 protein. Among 60,000 to 65,000 distinct CDR3 sequences, approximately 57% were seen once, and the ten largest hold less than 20%. The CDR3 has 14 residues. The V gene's germline CDR1 is SGDLS and CDR2 YYNGEE. Trimming shortened V by 6 bases and J by 0 bases, and 12 bases separated the two germline ends. Remarks on this clonotype: No antigen is known for it.

General study results and limits: Tumor T cell lymph node origin was a supported hypothesis, not proven. Tumor and nontumor repertoires were significantly more similar in luminal-like than in basal-like breast cancer.

The rearrangement links TRBV9 to TRBJ1-2; D is possibly TRBD1 (6 bases). This TCR derives from a female donor with breast cancer. Some clones in this sample may be carry-over from other donors' samples. Sequenced: breast tumor tissue. DNA of the CDR3: TGTGCCAGCAACCGGGACACCTCTAACTATGGCTACACCTTC. As protein: CASNRDTSNYGYTF.